The 29 T cell receptor beta chains below were found in one sample sequenced in a study of regulatory T cells in long-lasting Graves disease. Time point of the sample: persistent/refractory GD, antithyroid drugs over 5 years with positive TRAb. The TCR library was made from RNA that had been extracted from PBMCs in TRIzol. Combining iRepertoire HTBI primers with Arm-PCR of CDR3 regions, the authors built TCR beta libraries. TCRdb passed the multiplex PCR reads through MiXCR, listing each CDR3 protein once. The repertoire holds approximately 380,000 distinct CDR3 sequences, with 20% as singletons. This sample comprised peripheral blood mononuclear cells (PBMCs), obtained when the disease was refractory, from a patient treated with antithyroid drugs. Receptors originate from a female donor with Graves disease.

The genes are TRBV2 and TRBJ1-1, with no clear D. The CDR3 consists of 16 residues. The V gene lost 3 bases and the J gene lost 6 bases, with 20 bases spanning the gap. Germline V CDR1 and CDR2: SNHLY, FYNNEI. CDR3 sequence (DNA): TGTGCCAGCAGTGAGACGGGAGACTTCATGAGGGCTGAAGCTTTCTTT. Its translation: CASSETGDFMRAEAFF.

This clonotype has only a few counts. The gene calls are TRBV20-1 and TRBJ2-1; TRBD2 agrees at 9 bases. The CDR3 length is 15 residues. Losses at the gene ends were 1 base for V and 2 bases for J; bases not matched to a gene: 3. Germline V gives CDR1 DFQATT, CDR2 SNEGSKA (reference sequence). The CDR3 DNA is TGCAGTGCTAGAGCACTAGCGGGCACCTACAATGAGCAGTTCTTC. Translated: CSARALAGTYNEQFF.

This clonotype was found once. A much larger clonotype is one base distant, so this may be a read error. This sequence joins TRBV29-1 and TRBJ2-5; the D call may be TRBD1 or TRBD2 (5 bases each). V gave up 3 bases and J gave up 5 bases, with 16 bases separating them. CDR1 and CDR2 from the germline V gene are SQVTM and ANQGSEA. The CDR3 is made up of 14 amino acids. The chain's CDR3 is CSVDGLVGVETQYF. In DNA, the CDR3 is TGCAGCGTTGATGGGCTAGTGGGGGTTGAGACCCAGTACTTC.

Concerning this clonotype: One junction end does not reproduce the germline sequence, and a read error may be involved. This chain uses TRBV19 with TRBJ1-1; D is undetermined. This CDR3 has 13 amino acids. From germline, CDR1 is LNHDA and CDR2 SQIVND (reference sequence). In DNA, the CDR3 is TGTGCCAGTTCGGAAACCTTGAACACTGGAGCTTTCTTT. It codes for CASSETLNTGAFF.

This clonotype appeared a few times. The chain links TRBV5-1 to TRBJ2-1; 7 bases align to TRBD2. The CDR3 extends over 18 amino acids. V lost 2 bases, J lost 2 bases, and 13 bases stayed unmatched. Germline V lookup: CDR1 SGHRS, CDR2 YFSETQ. The CDR3: CASSFVSASGSPYNEQFF. The CDR3 DNA reads as TGCGCCAGCAGCTTCGTCTCGGCTAGCGGTTCTCCCTACAATGAGCAGTTCTTC. The whole variable domain, filled in from reference TRBV5-1 and TRBJ2-1, reads KAGVTQTPRYLIKTRGQQVTLSCSPISGHRSVSWYQQTPGQGLQFLFEYFSETQRNKGNFPGRFSGRQFSNSRSEMNVSTLELGDSALYLCASSFVSASGSPYNEQFFGPGTRLTVL.

This clonotype has at least ten counts. This rearrangement joins TRBV18 to TRBJ2-5; D gene unclear. V was clipped by 3 bases and J by 0 bases, with 11 bases between them. This CDR3 has 15 residues. Germline values: CDR1 KGHSH, CDR2 LQKENI. The DNA of the CDR3 is TGTGCCAGCTCACCGGGTCGGTCAAACCAAGAGACCCAGTACTTC. The encoded protein is CASSPGRSNQETQYF.

This clonotype was counted between two and nine times. The chain uses TRBV7-9 and TRBJ2-7, with no clear D. The V and J ends lost 3 bases and 7 bases respectively, with 13 bases between them. The CDR3 runs 13 residues. Germline CDR1 SEHNR, CDR2 FQNEAQ (reference sequence). DNA of the CDR3: TGTGCCAGCAGCTTTGACCCATTAGGAGAGCAGTACTTC. Translation gives CASSFDPLGEQYF.

This clonotype showed up just a few times. V usage is TRBV9 and J usage is TRBJ1-4; the D is unclear. CDR1 and CDR2 (germline): SGDLS, YYNGEE. This CDR3 region has 17 residues. V lost 3 bases, J lost 8 bases, and 23 bases lay in between. This CDR3 is CASSDSRKRTREEKLFF. DNA of the CDR3: TGTGCCAGCAGCGACAGTAGAAAGAGGACCCGAGAGGAAAAACTGTTTTTT. The variable domain in full, with the rest retrieved from reference TRBV9 and TRBJ1-4, is DSGVTQTPKHLITATGQRVTLRCSPRSGDLSVYWYQQSLDQGLQFLIQYYNGEERAKGNILERFSAQQFPDLHSELNLSSLELGDSALYFCASSDSRKRTREEKLFFGSGTQLSVL.

This clonotype appeared many times. The chain is built from TRBV6-9 and TRBJ1-1; D is undetermined. The CDR3 runs 15 residues. The germline CDR1 and CDR2 sequences are MNHGY and SVAAGI. V was clipped by 3 bases and J by 5 bases, with 16 bases between them. The CDR3 protein is CASSYANLPGTEAFF. In nucleotides, the CDR3 is TGTGCCAGCAGTTACGCCAACTTACCGGGGACTGAAGCTTTCTTT.

This clonotype was observed a handful of times. The rearrangement joins TRBV29-1 to TRBJ1-2; TRBD1 agrees at 8 bases. The trim removed 2 bases at V and 8 bases at J, leaving 10 bases unmatched. In germline, CDR1 is SQVTM, CDR2 ANQGSEA. The CDR3 spans 14 residues. The CDR3 sequence: CSVEKDRAVLGYTF. As DNA, the CDR3 is TGCAGCGTTGAAAAGGACAGGGCCGTTTTAGGCTACACCTTC.

There are many counts of this clonotype. V gene TRBV28 combines with J gene TRBJ1-2; the match to TRBD1 covers 7 bases. The V gene's germline CDR1 is MDHEN and CDR2 SYDVKM. With 5 bases clipped from V and 4 bases from J, the junction kept 7 bases outside the gene matches. This CDR3 region has 14 residues. The CDR3 DNA sequence: TGTGCCAGCAGTCATGGGGACAGAGCCTATGGCTACACCTTC. Translating gives CASSHGDRAYGYTF.

The V call is TRBV27, the J call TRBJ2-5; D is perhaps TRBD1 (5 bases). Looked up from germline, CDR1 is MNHEY and CDR2 is SMNVEV (reference sequence). CDR3 size: 15 residues. The ends were cut back, 9 bases at V and 7 bases at J, with 24 bases in the middle. The CDR3 DNA follows: TGTGCCAGTATCAAGATCAGGGAACCCCTGGGGACCCAGTACTTC. Translating it yields CASIKIREPLGTQYF.

This clonotype was counted between two and nine times. This chain uses TRBV28 with TRBJ1-4, with no clear D. The CDR3 spans 14 residues. The V gene lost 10 bases and the J gene lost 4 bases, with 16 bases spanning the gap. In germline, CDR1 is MDHEN, CDR2 SYDVKM. CDR3 bases: TGTGCCACCCTCGACGGGCAGCATAATGAAAAACTGTTTTTT. As protein: CATLDGQHNEKLFF.

At least ten counts were recorded for this clonotype. The rearrangement links TRBV25-1 to TRBJ1-6; D is perhaps TRBD1 (6 bases). The CDR3 totals 18 residues. The ends were cut back, 4 bases at V and 9 bases at J, with 25 bases in the middle. Germline V gene lookup returns CDR1 MGHDK and CDR2 SYGVNS. The CDR3 sequence is CASSGRPVGTRAGSPLHF. The CDR3 DNA sequence: TGTGCCAGCAGTGGCAGGCCGGTAGGGACAAGGGCTGGTTCACCCCTCCACTTT.

The V call is TRBV20-1, the J call TRBJ1-1; unclear D gene. The CDR3 totals 13 residues. V lost 6 bases to trimming and J lost 0 bases, with 11 bases between them. Germline assignment: CDR1 DFQATT and CDR2 SNEGSKA (reference sequence). This CDR3 reads CSADRQLNTEAFF. The CDR3 DNA is TGCAGTGCCGATCGCCAGTTGAACACTGAAGCTTTCTTT.

As regards this clonotype: A much larger clone is a single base away; this may be a read error. This chain uses TRBV2 with TRBJ2-7, with TRBD2 matching over 7 bases. Trimming removed 7 bases from V and 5 bases from J; junction bases left unmatched: 5. CDR3 length: 12 residues. The germline gives CDR1 SNHLY, CDR2 FYNNEI. The CDR3 loop reads CASTWLADEQYF. DNA for the CDR3: TGTGCCAGCACTTGGCTAGCGGACGAGCAGTACTTC.

This clonotype was counted ten times or more. V and J are TRBV28 and TRBJ1-2; D gene ambiguous. Germline loops: CDR1 MDHEN, CDR2 SYDVKM. This CDR3 is built from 11 residues. Trimming stripped 3 bases from V and 3 bases from J, with 2 bases between. This CDR3 is CASSFYYGYTF. As DNA, the CDR3 is TGTGCCAGCAGTTTTTACTATGGCTACACCTTC.

This clonotype was counted a few times. The chain has TRBV6-5 and TRBJ2-7; D is undetermined. This CDR3 has 14 residues. Germline-derived CDR1 and CDR2 are MNHEY and SVGAGI. Trimming cost V 2 bases and J 6 bases, with 14 bases left between them. CDR3 in DNA: TGTGCCAGCAGTTACGAATTAGGGTCCGGCGAGCAGTACTTC. Its translation: CASSYELGSGEQYF.

This clonotype was seen ten or more times. The chain joins TRBV12-3 or TRBV12-4 to TRBJ1-1; weak D call: TRBD1 (6 bases). The CDR3 length is 14 residues. Trimming stripped 2 bases from V and 3 bases from J, with 10 bases between. CDR3 nucleotides: TGTGCCAGCAGTTTATCAGGGGCCCACACTGAAGCTTTCTTT. Protein sequence: CASSLSGAHTEAFF.

This clonotype was detected many times. This chain links TRBV29-1 with TRBJ2-5; D is unresolved. V shed 8 bases and J shed 4 bases, with 17 bases lying between them. CDR3 length: 13 amino acids. The germline V gene has CDR1 SQVTM and CDR2 ANQGSEA. The CDR3 loop reads CSSTESGGETQYF. The CDR3 region has the DNA TGCAGCTCTACTGAATCGGGTGGAGAGACCCAGTACTTC. The whole variable domain, remainder taken from reference TRBV29-1 and TRBJ2-5, is SAVISQKPSRDICQRGTSLTIQCQVDSQVTMMFWYRQQPGQSLTLIATANQGSEATYESGFVIDKFPISRPNLTFSTLTVSNMSPEDSSIYLCSSTESGGETQYFGPGTRLLVL.

This clonotype turned up a few times. In nucleotides, the CDR3 is TGTGCCAGCAGTGCCTCCTCCTTTAGCGGGTTTAACACCGGGGAGCTGTTTTTT. Protein: CASSASSFSGFNTGELFF. V is TRBV12-3 or TRBV12-4 and J is TRBJ2-2; 7 bases are a match to TRBD2. The CDR3 runs to 18 residues. The J segment lost 2 bases and the V segment lost 5 bases, leaving 14 bases of the junction unmatched.

This clonotype was detected many times. The chain employs TRBV20-1 and TRBJ1-4; D ambiguous. The CDR3 spans 13 residues. Germline CDR1 reads DFQATT; CDR2 reads SNEGSKA (reference sequence). Deletions cut 3 bases from V and 8 bases from J, with 13 bases between. The CDR3 protein is CSARLGLLEKLFF. The CDR3 DNA follows: TGCAGTGCTAGGTTGGGGTTGCTGGAAAAACTGTTTTTT.

This clonotype was seen a few times. A read error may explain this, as a much larger clone is one base away. The chain links TRBV12-3 or TRBV12-4 to TRBJ2-5, with D possibly TRBD2 on 5 matching bases. The CDR3 spans 14 residues. The V and J ends lost 6 bases and 7 bases respectively, with 18 bases between them. The CDR3 bases are TGTGCCAGCAGAACCGGGATCGGGTTTGGGACCCAGTACTTC. This translates into CASRTGIGFGTQYF.

About this clonotype: This may be a read error, as it is one base from a much larger clone. The chain employs TRBV20-1 and TRBJ2-7, with 8 bases that match TRBD2. The CDR3 spans 13 residues. Per germline, CDR1 DFQATT and CDR2 SNEGSKA (reference sequence). Here the CDR3 reads CSVLAGSSCEQYF. In nucleotides, the CDR3 is TGCAGTGTTTTAGCGGGATCCTCCTGCGAGCAGTACTTC.

Regarding this clonotype: A far larger clone is one base from this, pointing to a likely read error. The gene calls are TRBV2 and TRBJ2-4; D is unclear. With 6 bases removed from V and 13 bases from J, the gap between germline ends came to 25 bases. CDR1 and CDR2 (germline): SNHLY, FYNNEI. This CDR3 comprises 15 residues. The DNA of the CDR3 is TGTGCCAGCAGACAACGAGACGAAAGCTACAATGAGCAGTACTTC. Translating gives CASRQRDESYNEQYF.

This clonotype was seen at least ten times. The chain combines TRBV12-3 or TRBV12-4 with TRBJ1-4; D is perhaps TRBD1 (6 bases). V was trimmed by 3 bases and J by 5 bases, leaving 13 bases between them. The CDR3 totals 15 residues. Here the CDR3 reads CASSLDRGRNEKLFF. The CDR3 bases are TGTGCCAGCAGTTTGGACCGGGGGCGGAATGAAAAACTGTTTTTT.

V is TRBV7-9 and J is TRBJ2-3; no clear D. Trimming shortened V by 1 base and J by 4 bases, and 18 bases separated the two germline ends. The CDR3 spans 17 residues. Germline CDR1 SEHNR, CDR2 FQNEAQ (reference sequence). The CDR3 DNA reads as TGTGCCAGCAGCTTAGGAGGACGTTCCAGGATCGCAGATACGCAGTATTTT. Its translation: CASSLGGRSRIADTQYF.

This clonotype was recorded many times. The V and J genes are TRBV6-5 and TRBJ2-2; D not resolved. The CDR3 totals 15 residues. The germline CDR1 and CDR2 sequences are MNHEY and SVGAGI. V was pared by 0 bases and J by 6 bases, with 11 bases between. The CDR3 DNA reads TGTGCCAGCAGTTACTCTAACCGCCGTCCCGGGGAGCTGTTTTTT. Translating it yields CASSYSNRRPGELFF.

This chain connects TRBV20-1 to TRBJ2-7, with D perhaps TRBD1 or TRBD2 (5 bases each). V lost 0 bases and J 5 bases, leaving 14 bases between the germline ends. Germline V gives CDR1 DFQATT, CDR2 SNEGSKA (reference sequence). The CDR3 contains 14 residues. In DNA, the CDR3 is TGCAGTGCTAGAGATCAGACTCGGGGCCACGAGCAGTACTTC. Protein product: CSARDQTRGHEQYF.